The clone carrying this T cell receptor (beta chain) was picked up many times. Its target is unknown. CDR1 and CDR2 (germline): MNHNS, SASEGT. The CDR3 sequence is 15 residues long. The V gene lost 2 bases and the J gene lost 6 bases, with 14 bases spanning the gap. This sample is part of a study of T cells in Graves' hyperthyroidism and ophthalmopathy. Study-wide findings and caveats: Ophthalmopathy and stable hyperthyroidism were separated by a 13 V-J model. Also found in blood were most expanded thyroid clonotypes above 0.001. The model made its ophthalmopathy prediction, and onset followed a median 6.5 months later.

Amplified TCR beta CDR3 regions derived from RNA transcripts. Using the HTBI primer set, a first-round RT-PCR was run on the TCR CDR3. TCRdb analysed the multiplex PCR reads with MiXCR anew, one entry per CDR3 protein. The sample includes some 560,000 distinct CDR3 sequences, 15% to 19% seen only once; the top ten take under 7.5%. Patients were excluded for uncontrolled infection, other autoimmune disease, pregnancy or lactation. Sequenced: blood. The gene calls are TRBV6-1 and TRBJ2-1, with a weak D call TRBD1 (5 bases). This TCR was recovered from a woman in her 30s with Graves' hyperthyroidism. CDR3 coding DNA: TGTGCCAGCAGTGAACTTTCACAGGCCGGCAATGAGCAGTTCTTC. It codes for CASSELSQAGNEQFF.